Shown below are 8 T cell receptor beta chains from a single sample sequenced in a study of regulatory T cells in long-lasting Graves disease. Time point denoted: persistent/refractory GD, antithyroid drugs over 5 years with positive TRAb. Construction of the TCR library relied on RNA isolated from PBMCs. To make TCR beta libraries, researchers used iRepertoire HTBI primers and Arm-PCR of CDR3 regions. TCRdb re-analysed the multiplex PCR reads in MiXCR, keeping a single row per CDR3 protein. The sample has 700,000 or so distinct CDR3 sequences; about 32% are singletons. The starting material was peripheral blood mononuclear cells (PBMCs), obtained when the disease was refractory, from a patient treated with antithyroid drugs. These receptors all come from a female donor with Graves disease.

This clonotype was counted between two and nine times. This rearrangement joins TRBV28 to TRBJ1-4; a possible D gene is TRBD1 (5 bases). From germline, CDR1 is MDHEN and CDR2 SYDVKM. The CDR3 consists of 16 residues. V shed 4 bases and J shed 2 bases, with 14 bases lying between them. Written as DNA, the CDR3 is TGTGCCAGCAGTTACATTAGTGGGGCGACTAATGAAAAACTGTTTTTT. Protein: CASSYISGATNEKLFF. Drawing the rest from reference TRBV28 and TRBJ1-4, the complete variable domain is DVKVTQSSRYLVKRTGEKVFLECVQDMDHENMFWYRQDPGLGLRLIYFSYDVKMKEKGDIPEGYSVSREKKERFSLILESASTNQTSMYLCASSYISGATNEKLFFGSGTQLSVL.

CDR3 sequence reads: CASSLAGVRRDKNYGYTF. CDR3 in DNA: TGCGCCAGCAGCCTGGCAGGGGTTAGGCGCGACAAAAACTATGGCTACACCTTC. V usage is TRBV5-1 and J usage is TRBJ1-2, with D possibly being TRBD1 (6 bases). Per the germline V gene, CDR1 is SGHRS and CDR2 is YFSETQ. CDR3 size: 18 residues. The germline V and J ends were trimmed by 4 bases and 2 bases, with 24 bases remaining between them.

This clonotype was recorded a few times. The gene calls are TRBV7-6 and TRBJ2-5; D not resolved. This CDR3 spans 13 amino acids. CDR1 is SGHVS, CDR2 FNYEAQ, per germline. V lost 5 bases, J lost 3 bases, and 10 bases lay in between. The CDR3, as DNA: TGTGCCAGCAGCCCACGACTGAAAGAGACCCAGTACTTC. Protein: CASSPRLKETQYF.

This clonotype was observed a few times. CDR3 sequence: CASSDGYGQPQHF. The DNA for the CDR3 is TGTGCCAGCAGTGATGGGTACGGTCAGCCCCAGCATTTT. The V call is TRBV6-2 or TRBV6-3, the J call TRBJ1-5; D not resolved. Germline loops: CDR1 MNHEY, CDR2 SVGEGT. Trimming shortened V by 5 bases and J by 6 bases, and 11 bases separated the two germline ends. CDR3 length: 13 residues.

This CDR3 reads CASSQEPAVRYGYTF. The CDR3 DNA is TGTGCCAGCAGCCAAGAGCCGGCAGTTCGCTATGGCTACACCTTC. The chain employs TRBV14 and TRBJ1-2; D is ambiguous. V was shortened by 0 bases and J by 4 bases, with 12 bases between the two germline ends. This CDR3 is 15 amino acids long. Germline CDR1 SGHDN, CDR2 FVKESK.

The CDR3 spells CASSSGGEQPQHF. The DNA of the CDR3 is TGTGCCAGCAGTTCAGGGGGTGAACAGCCCCAGCATTTT. V is TRBV6-5 and J is TRBJ1-5; 7 bases line up with TRBD1. Germline V gene data show CDR1 as MNHEY and CDR2 as SVGAGI. This CDR3 is built from 13 residues. The V and J ends lost 4 bases and 7 bases, in that order; junction bases with no gene match: 4.

V usage is TRBV9 and J usage is TRBJ2-5; no clear D gene. The V gene lost 0 bases and the J gene lost 3 bases, with 9 bases spanning the gap. This CDR3 contains 14 residues. The V gene's germline CDR1 is SGDLS and CDR2 YYNGEE. The CDR3 loop is CASSVGHGKETQYF. The CDR3 DNA reads as TGTGCCAGCAGCGTAGGCCACGGCAAAGAGACCCAGTACTTC.

The chain carries TRBV6-1 and TRBJ1-5; D remains ambiguous. CDR3 length: 15 residues. Trimming took 5 bases from V and 5 from J, leaving 16 bases between them. CDR1 is MNHNS and CDR2 is SASEGT in the germline V gene. CDR3 coding DNA: TGTGCCAGCAGTCCCCGGGCCCGTGCTTATCAGCCCCAGCATTTT. It is translated as CASSPRARAYQPQHF.